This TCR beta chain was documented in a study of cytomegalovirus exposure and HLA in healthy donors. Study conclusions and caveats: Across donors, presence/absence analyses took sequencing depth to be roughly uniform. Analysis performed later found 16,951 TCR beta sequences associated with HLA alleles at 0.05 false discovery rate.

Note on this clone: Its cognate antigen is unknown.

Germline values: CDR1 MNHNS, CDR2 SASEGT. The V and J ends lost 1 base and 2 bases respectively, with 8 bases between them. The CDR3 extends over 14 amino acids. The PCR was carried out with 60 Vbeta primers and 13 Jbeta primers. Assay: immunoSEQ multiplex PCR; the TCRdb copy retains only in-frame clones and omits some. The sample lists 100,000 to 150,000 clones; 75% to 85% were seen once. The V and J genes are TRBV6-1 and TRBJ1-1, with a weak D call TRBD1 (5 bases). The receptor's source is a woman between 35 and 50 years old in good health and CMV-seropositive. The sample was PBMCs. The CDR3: CASSEGGGNTEAFF. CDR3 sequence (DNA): TGTGCCAGCAGTGAAGGGGGCGGTAACACTGAAGCTTTCTTT.